What follows are 4 T cell receptor beta chains derived from one specimen sequenced in a study of blood T cell repertoires in COVID-19 (dated by TCRdb to 2018 to 2021). The method was the immunoSEQ multiplex PCR assay. This immuneACCESS table, as held by TCRdb, lists in-frame sequences with V and J called but not all clones. Of the missing ones, under half trace to an unresolved V gene in checked studies; the others have no known cause. In this sample the table shows some 270,000 clones, about 85% of which occur a single time. Around 6.3% of the sample belongs to the ten largest clones. Sequencing used PBMCs or T cells enriched from blood (not recorded which). These receptors were taken from a woman aged 45-59 years who had been exposed to COVID-19.

The gene calls are TRBV18 and TRBJ1-5; TRBD1 might be the D (6 bases). The CDR3 is 13 residues long. Germline CDR1 reads KGHSH; CDR2 reads LQKENI. Trimming shortened V by 1 base and J by 5 bases, and 6 bases separated the two germline ends. CDR3 nucleotide sequence: TGTGCCAGCTCACCACACAGGGATCAGCCCCAGCATTTT. Translating it yields CASSPHRDQPQHF.

The chain links TRBV18 to TRBJ1-2; weak D call: TRBD1 (5 bases). Trimming stripped 2 bases from V and 0 bases from J, with 10 bases between. Per the germline V gene, CDR1 is KGHSH and CDR2 is LQKENI. This CDR3 is built from 15 residues. CDR3 region: CASSPKPGTNYGYTF. In DNA form, the CDR3 reads TGTGCCAGCTCACCAAAGCCAGGGACTAACTATGGCTACACCTTC.

The chain couples TRBV7-9 to TRBJ1-1; no firm D call. V was cut by 1 base and J by 8 bases, with 17 bases left in between. Germline V lookup: CDR1 SEHNR, CDR2 FQNEAQ (reference sequence). The CDR3 has 15 amino acids. The CDR3 spells CASSLGQRSSIEAFF. CDR3 sequence (DNA): TGTGCCAGCAGCTTAGGGCAACGGAGTTCCATAGAAGCTTTCTTT.

The chain is built from TRBV14 and TRBJ1-1, with TRBD1 identical over 9 bases. After removal of 0 bases from V and 3 bases from J, the junction contained 11 bases not matched to a gene. CDR1 is SGHDN and CDR2 is FVKESK in the germline V gene. The CDR3 contains 18 residues. CDR3 in amino acids: CASSQDLGTGSYYTEAFF. In DNA, the CDR3 is TGTGCCAGCAGCCAAGACCTCGGGACAGGGTCCTATTACACTGAAGCTTTCTTT.